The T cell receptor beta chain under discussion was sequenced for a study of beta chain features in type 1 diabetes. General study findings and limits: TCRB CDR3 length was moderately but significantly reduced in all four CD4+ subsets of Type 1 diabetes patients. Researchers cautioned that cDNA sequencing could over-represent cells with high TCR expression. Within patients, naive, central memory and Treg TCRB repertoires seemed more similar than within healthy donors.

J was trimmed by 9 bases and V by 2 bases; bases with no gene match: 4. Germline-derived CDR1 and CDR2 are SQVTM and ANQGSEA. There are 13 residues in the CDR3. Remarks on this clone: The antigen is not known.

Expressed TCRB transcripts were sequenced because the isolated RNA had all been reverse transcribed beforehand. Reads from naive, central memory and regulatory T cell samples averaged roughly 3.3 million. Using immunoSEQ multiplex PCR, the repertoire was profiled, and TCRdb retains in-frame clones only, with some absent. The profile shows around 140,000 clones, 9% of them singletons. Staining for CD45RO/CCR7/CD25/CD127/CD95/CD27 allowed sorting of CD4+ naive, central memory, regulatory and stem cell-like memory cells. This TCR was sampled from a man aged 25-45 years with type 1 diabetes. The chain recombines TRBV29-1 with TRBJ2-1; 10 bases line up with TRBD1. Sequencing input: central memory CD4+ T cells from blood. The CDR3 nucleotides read TGCAGCGTTGAAAGGGACAGGGGTGCTGAGCAGTTCTTC. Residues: CSVERDRGAEQFF.